The present TCR beta chain was sequenced within a study of regulatory dendritic cells for organ transplantation. General study findings and limits: The most alloreactive TCR clonotypes were found in resting memory CD8+ cells.

Sequencing was performed with immunoSEQ multiplex PCR; in TCRdb, only in-frame clones are kept and a portion is missing. This sample carries about 20,000 clones, 65% to 90% of them seen once, and the ten largest clones take 0.26%. To note about this clone: Its specificity is not known.

V was clipped by 5 bases and J by 1 base, with 14 bases between them. The CDR3 runs 15 residues. Germline V gene data show CDR1 as SGHAT and CDR2 as FQNNGV. Sorted T cells were CFSE-labeled and cultured four to five days with allogeneic regulatory or mature dendritic cells at 1:10. The sequence was obtained from a human donor in good health. Sequencing used naive CD4+ T cells from blood cultured with dendritic cells. The subset here: CD45RA+ naive T cells. The chain couples TRBV11-2 to TRBJ1-2; possibly TRBD1 for D (6 bases). CDR3 in DNA: TGTGCCAGCAGCGTGCCCGACAGGAGTAACTATGGCTACACCTTC. This translates into CASSVPDRSNYGYTF.